What follows describes a single T cell receptor beta chain. The sample originates from a study of control samples from healthy donors and cancer patients. Method: immunoSEQ multiplex PCR; TCRdb's copy keeps in-frame clones and lacks some. The sample has approximately 100,000 clones, approximately 92% seen once. The sample consisted of blood. The receptor's source is a human donor in good health. The donor label of this sample is uncertain.

The CDR3 sequence is CASSEDPDRGRSPLHF. The CDR3 DNA follows: TGTGCCAGCAGTGAAGACCCGGACAGGGGGCGATCACCCCTCCACTTT. The chain carries TRBV6-1 and TRBJ1-6, with 11 bases fitting TRBD1. V dropped 1 base and J dropped 10; count of bases not matched to a gene: 6. This CDR3 spans 16 amino acids. CDR1 and CDR2 (germline): MNHNS, SASEGT.